This note documents a single T cell receptor (beta chain) sequence. No antigen is known for it. The sample is drawn from a study of vaccination effects on CD4 cells after COVID-19. About the study: The cohort was immunized with two doses of either the BNT162b2 or mRNA-1273 vaccine. General study findings and limits: Clones from infection and from vaccination both contracted markedly late after vaccination. In vaccinees who were healthy, merely 1 out of 255 vaccine-induced clones cross-reacted with common cold coronaviruses.

Measured with immunoSEQ multiplex PCR; TCRdb has only the in-frame clones, and not every one. The sample has tens of thousands of clones; around 75% are singletons. The V segment lost 5 bases and the J segment 6 bases; nucleotides outside the gene matches: 11. In germline, CDR1 is MDHEN, CDR2 SYDVKM. CDR3 length equals 16 residues. Antigen-specific CD4+ T cells were expanded with viral peptide pools in the ViraFEST assay before sequencing. Cultured cells yielded isolated CD4+ T cells after 10 days. Recipients of the vaccine had no prior SARS-CoV-2 infection and negative nucleocapsid antibodies. In the cultures, half the medium was exchanged for IL-2 medium on days 3 and 7.

The sample here was CD4+ T cells from PBMCs cultured with HCoV-OC43 spike peptides, taken before COVID-19 vaccination. The subset denotes: HCoV-OC43 spike overlapping peptide pool stimulation. This sequence originates from a human donor who received a COVID-19 vaccine. This chain links TRBV28 with TRBJ1-5; 9 bases map to TRBD1. In nucleotides, the CDR3 is TGTGCCAGCAGTAGACTACAGGGGGCGCCCCGTCAGCCCCAGCATTTT. Its translation is CASSRLQGAPRQPQHF.